A single sample is the source of the 28 T cell receptor beta chains below, sequenced in a study of blood T cell repertoires in COVID-19. Sequenced by immunoSEQ multiplex PCR; TCRdb stores in-frame clones only, minus some. The sample lists approximately 46,000 clones, 70% to 85% occurring once. The sequencing sample was made of peripheral blood. These receptors were collected from a human donor in a cohort sampled during active COVID-19.

The chain combines TRBV6-6 with TRBJ2-7; D gene uncertain. The germline V and J ends were trimmed by 2 bases and 5 bases, with 7 bases remaining between them. The CDR3 extends over 12 amino acids. Germline CDR1 MNHNY, CDR2 SVGAGI (reference sequence). The CDR3 nucleotides are TGTGCCAGCAGTTACCTCCAGGACGAGCAGTACTTC. As protein: CASSYLQDEQYF.

V and J are TRBV2 and TRBJ2-5, with 9 nucleotides matching TRBD2. CDR1 is SNHLY, CDR2 FYNNEI, per germline. Trimming at V came to 0 bases and at J to 5 bases, leaving 4 bases not matched to a gene. The CDR3 loop spans 15 amino acids. The CDR3 here is CASSEASGSGETQYF. The DNA of the CDR3 is TGTGCCAGCAGTGAAGCTAGCGGGAGCGGTGAGACCCAGTACTTC.

V gene TRBV30 combines with J gene TRBJ1-4; 7 nucleotides agree with TRBD1. Germline assignment: CDR1 GTSNPN and CDR2 SVGIG (reference sequence). The CDR3 covers 16 residues. V was clipped by 2 bases and J by 3 bases; unmatched bases: 9. Here the CDR3 DNA reads TGTGCCTGGAGTCGTGCAGGGGGAAGGGCTAATGAAAAACTGTTTTTT. Translating it yields CAWSRAGGRANEKLFF.

The rearrangement uses TRBV7-9 and TRBJ1-2, with D perhaps matching TRBD1 (5 bases). Trimming stripped 2 bases from V and 6 bases from J, with 13 bases between. The germline CDR1 and CDR2 sequences are SEHNR and FQNEAQ (reference sequence). The CDR3 extends over 14 amino acids. As DNA, the CDR3 is TGTGCCAGCAGCTTAAATCAAGGGGAACATGGCTACACCTTC. Protein sequence: CASSLNQGEHGYTF.

This chain connects TRBV5-5 to TRBJ2-3, with 8 bases fitting TRBD2. The junction had 8 bases not matched to a gene; V was cut back by 4 bases and J by 1 base. The length of the CDR3 is 16 residues. Germline CDR1 SGHKS, CDR2 YYEKEE (reference sequence). CDR3 sequence (DNA): TGTGCCAGCAGCCCCGTAGCGGGATACGGCACAGATACGCAGTATTTT. This codes for CASSPVAGYGTDTQYF.

The chain is built from TRBV5-1 and TRBJ2-2; perhaps TRBD1 as D (6 bases). CDR3 length: 15 residues. Germline V gene lookup returns CDR1 SGHRS and CDR2 YFSETQ. Deletions cut 3 bases from V and 4 bases from J, with 13 bases between. CDR3 nucleotides: TGCGCCAGCAGCTGGACAGCTGGACCCACCGGGGAGCTGTTTTTT. This sequence encodes CASSWTAGPTGELFF.

The sample holds a few counts of this clone. The rearrangement links TRBV23-1 to TRBJ2-7, with D possibly being TRBD1 (6 bases). TRBV23-1 is noted as an ORF with a role that remains uncertain. The CDR3 is 15 amino acids. With 4 bases removed from V and 3 bases from J, the gap between germline ends came to 16 bases. The CDR3 spells CASSPIETGLYEQYF. As DNA, the CDR3 is TGCGCCAGCAGTCCAATTGAGACAGGACTCTACGAGCAGTACTTC.

This chain joins TRBV5-1 and TRBJ2-1, with TRBD2 identical over 7 bases. The V segment lost 5 bases and the J segment 3 bases; nucleotides outside the gene matches: 5. Per germline, CDR1 SGHRS and CDR2 YFSETQ. The CDR3 runs 14 residues. For the CDR3, the DNA is TGCGCCAGCAGGGAACCGGGGGGCTACAATGAGCAGTTCTTC. This encodes CASREPGGYNEQFF.

This sequence joins TRBV20-1 and TRBJ2-1, with 10 bases fitting TRBD2. V shed 3 bases, J shed 9 bases, and the junction held 5 bases outside the gene matches. The CDR3 is 13 residues long. Germline V gives CDR1 DFQATT, CDR2 SNEGSKA (reference sequence). CDR3 DNA sequence: TGCAGTGCTAGTCTAGCGGGAGTTCCTGAGCAGTTCTTC. The encoded protein is CSASLAGVPEQFF.

This chain connects TRBV15 to TRBJ2-1; maybe TRBD1 (6 bases). V was shortened by 1 base and J by 5 bases, with 12 bases between the two germline ends. The CDR3 sequence is 15 residues long. In germline, CDR1 is LNHNV, CDR2 YYDKDF (reference sequence). The CDR3 DNA reads TGTGCCACCAGCAGAGTGGGGACAACGAACAATGAGCAGTTCTTC. It translates to CATSRVGTTNNEQFF.

The V and J genes are TRBV2 and TRBJ2-1; TRBD1 might be the D (6 bases). CDR1 and CDR2 (germline): SNHLY, FYNNEI. Between the trimmed V and J ends, which lost 1 base and 6 bases, there was a span of 7 bases. The CDR3 is made up of 13 amino acids. As DNA, the CDR3 is TGTGCCAGCAGTGAAGGCAGGGGCAATGAGCAGTTCTTC. Translated: CASSEGRGNEQFF.

The chain uses TRBV28 and TRBJ1-5; D gene ambiguous. CDR1 is MDHEN, CDR2 SYDVKM, per germline. V lost 6 bases to trimming and J lost 3 bases, with 9 bases between them. The CDR3 loop spans 13 amino acids. DNA of the CDR3: TGTGCCAGCAGGGTGCGGGACAATCAGCCCCAGCATTTT. Protein sequence: CASRVRDNQPQHF.

The V call is TRBV27, the J call TRBJ2-4; D possibly corresponds to TRBD2 (6 bases). The CDR3 has 16 amino acids. Germline CDR1 reads MNHEY; CDR2 reads SMNVEV (reference sequence). The germline V and J ends were trimmed by 2 bases and 0 bases, with 11 bases remaining between them. The CDR3 spells CASSLVAELAKNIQYF. CDR3 DNA sequence: TGTGCCAGCAGTTTAGTAGCGGAACTAGCCAAAAACATTCAGTACTTC.

CDR3 sequence (DNA): TGTGCCAGCAGTTTACGGGACAGGGGGGGGAACACTGAAGCTTTCTTT. Its translation: CASSLRDRGGNTEAFF. This chain links TRBV27 with TRBJ1-1, with 11 nucleotides matching TRBD1. Germline-derived CDR1 and CDR2 are MNHEY and SMNVEV (reference sequence). J gave up 1 base and V 2 bases, and 3 bases lay outside the gene matches. This CDR3 comprises 16 residues.

V gene TRBV9 combines with J gene TRBJ2-7; D is perhaps TRBD2 (7 bases). Trimming removed 3 bases from V and 4 bases from J, with 17 bases in between. Germline lookup yields CDR1 SGDLS and CDR2 YYNGEE. The CDR3 has 15 amino acids. In nucleotides, the CDR3 is TGTGCCAGCAGCGCCGGGGGCGCGGGAGATTACGAGCAGTACTTC. Its translation: CASSAGGAGDYEQYF. The variable domain in full, with the rest retrieved from reference TRBV9 and TRBJ2-7, is DSGVTQTPKHLITATGQRVTLRCSPRSGDLSVYWYQQSLDQGLQFLIQYYNGEERAKGNILERFSAQQFPDLHSELNLSSLELGDSALYFCASSAGGAGDYEQYFGPGTRLTVT.

The rearrangement uses TRBV6-2 or TRBV6-3 and TRBJ2-7; no clear D gene. The CDR3 loop spans 11 amino acids. From germline, CDR1 is MNHEY and CDR2 SVGEGT. Between the trimmed V and J ends, which lost 4 bases and 3 bases, there was a span of 4 bases. This CDR3 is CASSFLYEQYF. The CDR3 DNA is TGTGCCAGCAGTTTTCTCTACGAGCAGTACTTC.

In DNA form, the CDR3 reads TGTGCCACCCAGACTAGCGGGAAGTACGAGCAGTACTTC. Residues: CATQTSGKYEQYF. The gene calls are TRBV12-3 or TRBV12-4 and TRBJ2-7; 11 nucleotides line up with TRBD2. The length of the CDR3 is 13 residues. The junction had 6 bases not matched to a gene; V was cut back by 10 bases and J by 4 bases.

This chain uses TRBV3-1 (or the pseudogene TRBV3-2) with TRBJ2-1, with TRBD1 as a possible D gene (5 bases). Germline lookup yields CDR1 LGHDT and CDR2 YNNKEL (reference sequence). V was cut by 0 bases and J by 7 bases, with 10 bases left in between. The CDR3 extends over 14 amino acids. CDR3: CASSQEVGRNEQFF. DNA for the CDR3: TGTGCCAGCAGCCAAGAAGTGGGGCGGAATGAGCAGTTCTTC.

The J gene is TRBJ2-2, the V gene TRBV18; a weak D match, TRBD2 (6 bases). Trimming removed 2 bases from V and 6 bases from J, with 7 bases in between. The CDR3 runs to 13 residues. Germline CDR1 reads KGHSH; CDR2 reads LQKENI. The CDR3, as DNA: TGTGCCAGCTCACCAGCGGGGTCCGGGGAGCTGTTTTTT. This encodes CASSPAGSGELFF. The whole variable domain, filled in from reference TRBV18 and TRBJ2-2, reads NAGVMQNPRHLVRRRGQEARLRCSPMKGHSHVYWYRQLPEEGLKFMVYLQKENIIDESGMPKERFSAEFPKEGPSILRIQQVVRGDSAAYFCASSPAGSGELFFGEGSRLTVL.

For the CDR3, the DNA is TGCGCCAGCAGCTTGGAGGGGACAGGGATCCAAGGCTACACCTTC. Protein: CASSLEGTGIQGYTF. The rearrangement links TRBV5-1 to TRBJ1-2; 9 nucleotides line up with TRBD1. CDR1 is SGHRS, CDR2 YFSETQ, per germline. The junction had 8 bases not matched to a gene; V was cut back by 0 bases and J by 8 bases. This CDR3 has 15 residues.

About this clone itself: The same CDR3 is also encoded by other DNA sequences in this sample. The J gene is TRBJ1-6, the V gene TRBV5-1; 8 bases agree with TRBD1. With 1 base clipped from V and 7 bases from J, the junction kept 1 base outside the gene matches. The CDR3 runs 14 residues. Germline V gene lookup returns CDR1 SGHRS and CDR2 YFSETQ. CDR3 nucleotides: TGCGCCAGCAGCTTGCAGGGGGCAAATTCACCCCTCCACTTT. This encodes CASSLQGANSPLHF.

This chain joins TRBV2 and TRBJ2-5, with 9 bases that match TRBD2. CDR1 and CDR2 from the germline V gene are SNHLY and FYNNEI. The CDR3 spans 15 residues. V was pared by 8 bases and J by 1 base, with 8 bases of the junction left unmatched. The chain's CDR3 is CASPDQREVQETQYF. The CDR3 DNA reads TGTGCCAGCCCCGACCAGCGGGAGGTCCAAGAGACCCAGTACTTC.

The chain links TRBV5-1 to TRBJ2-3, with 8 bases that match TRBD2. The J segment lost 0 bases and the V segment lost 3 bases, leaving 3 bases of the junction unmatched. The CDR3 runs 15 residues. Germline V gene data show CDR1 as SGHRS and CDR2 as YFSETQ. CDR3 sequence: CASSYSSGSTDTQYF. CDR3 sequence (DNA): TGCGCCAGCAGCTATTCTAGCGGGAGCACAGATACGCAGTATTTT.

The chain recombines TRBV6-5 with TRBJ2-7; 9 nucleotides match TRBD2. CDR3 size: 15 residues. Unmatched junction bases numbered 10, after V lost 8 bases and J lost 2 bases. CDR1 and CDR2 from the germline V gene are MNHEY and SVGAGI. CDR3 sequence (DNA): TGTGCCAGCCGCCTCGGCCTAGCGGGACCCTACGAGCAGTACTTC. Its protein product is CASRLGLAGPYEQYF.

The chain uses TRBV30 and TRBJ2-5, with TRBD2 matching over 8 bases. CDR1 and CDR2 from the germline V gene are GTSNPN and SVGIG (reference sequence). The junction had 11 bases not matched to a gene; V was cut back by 1 base and J by 4 bases. CDR3 length equals 16 residues. The CDR3 DNA is TGTGCCTGGAGTGGCGGCCAGCGGGAGTTCGGAGAGACCCAGTACTTC. Its protein is CAWSGGQREFGETQYF.

The chain links TRBV5-6 to TRBJ2-2, with TRBD2 matching over 8 bases. Germline CDR1 and CDR2: SGHDT and YYEEEE. This CDR3 has 16 amino acids. Trimming at V came to 4 bases and at J to 5 bases, leaving 10 bases not matched to a gene. The CDR3 is CASSLLSGRDTGELFF. CDR3 nucleotide sequence: TGTGCCAGCAGCCTTTTGAGCGGGAGAGATACCGGGGAGCTGTTTTTT. The variable domain in full, completed from reference TRBV5-6 and TRBJ2-2, reads DAGVTQSPTHLIKTRGQQVTLRCSPKSGHDTVSWYQQALGQGPQFIFQYYEEEERQRGNFPDRFSGHQFPNYSSELNVNALLLGDSALYLCASSLLSGRDTGELFFGEGSRLTVL.

This sequence joins TRBV6-4 and TRBJ2-7; TRBD2 agrees at 7 bases. The CDR3 runs 15 residues. Germline CDR1 and CDR2: MRHNA and SNTAGT. With 6 bases clipped from V and 0 bases from J, the junction kept 8 bases outside the gene matches. Here the CDR3 reads CASSPPGGNSYEQYF. CDR3 nucleotides: TGTGCCAGCAGCCCCCCGGGGGGTAACTCCTACGAGCAGTACTTC.

The rearrangement uses TRBV7-2 and TRBJ2-7; TRBD2 matches at 7 bases. Germline values: CDR1 SGHTA, CDR2 FQGNSA. This CDR3 spans 16 amino acids. With 1 base clipped from V and 0 bases from J, the junction kept 6 bases outside the gene matches. The CDR3 loop reads CASSLVGGGNSYEQYF. Here the CDR3 DNA reads TGTGCCAGCAGCTTAGTAGGCGGGGGAAACTCCTACGAGCAGTACTTC.